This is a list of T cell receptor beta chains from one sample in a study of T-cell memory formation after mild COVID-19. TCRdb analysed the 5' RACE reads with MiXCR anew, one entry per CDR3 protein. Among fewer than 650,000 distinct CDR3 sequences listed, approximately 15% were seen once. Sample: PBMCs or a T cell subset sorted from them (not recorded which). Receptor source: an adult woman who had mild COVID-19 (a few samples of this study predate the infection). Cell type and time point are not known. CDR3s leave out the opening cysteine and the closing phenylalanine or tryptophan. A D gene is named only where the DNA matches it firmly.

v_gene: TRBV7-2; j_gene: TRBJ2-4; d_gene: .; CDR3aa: ASSDSNMRVKNIQY
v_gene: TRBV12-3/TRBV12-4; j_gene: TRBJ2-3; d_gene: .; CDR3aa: ASSPSLGTQY
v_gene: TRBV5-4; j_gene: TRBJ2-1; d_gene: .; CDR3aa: ASSLEPRTPNNEQF
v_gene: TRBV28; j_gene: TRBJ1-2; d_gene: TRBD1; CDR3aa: ASSLTGGTVYGYT
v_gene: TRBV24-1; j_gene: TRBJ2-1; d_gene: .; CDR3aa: ATSEGQHNEQF
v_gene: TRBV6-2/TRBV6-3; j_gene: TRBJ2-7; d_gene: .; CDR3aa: ASSLPDYPYEQY
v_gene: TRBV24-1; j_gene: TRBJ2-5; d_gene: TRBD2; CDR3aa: ATSDAGRGTETQY
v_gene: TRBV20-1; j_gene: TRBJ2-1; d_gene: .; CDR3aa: SARLSAGMQF
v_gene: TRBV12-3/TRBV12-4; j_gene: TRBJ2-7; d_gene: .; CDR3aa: ASSLGGVLKSYEQY
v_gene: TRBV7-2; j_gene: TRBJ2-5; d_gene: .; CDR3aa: ASSFEGGIETQY
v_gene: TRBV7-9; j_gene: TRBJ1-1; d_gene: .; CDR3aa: ASSSGLRNTEAF
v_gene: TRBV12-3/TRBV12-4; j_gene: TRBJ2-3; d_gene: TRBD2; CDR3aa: ASSLVAGGSDTQY
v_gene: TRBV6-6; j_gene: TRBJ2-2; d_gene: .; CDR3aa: ASTGHPNTGELF
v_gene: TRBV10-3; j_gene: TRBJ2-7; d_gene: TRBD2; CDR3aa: AISESGLASYEQY
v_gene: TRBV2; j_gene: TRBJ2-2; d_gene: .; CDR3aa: ASSESGVVTGELF
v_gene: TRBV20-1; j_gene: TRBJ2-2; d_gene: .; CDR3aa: SATLARELF
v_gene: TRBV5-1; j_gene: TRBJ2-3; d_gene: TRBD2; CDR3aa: ASSSLGGDTDTQY
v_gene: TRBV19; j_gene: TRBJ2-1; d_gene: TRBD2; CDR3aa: ASSIGRTSGSHNEQF
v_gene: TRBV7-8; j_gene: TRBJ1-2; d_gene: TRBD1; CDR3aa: ASSFRTGGGGYT
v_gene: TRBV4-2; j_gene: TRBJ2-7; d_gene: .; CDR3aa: ASSQGDTTSYEQY
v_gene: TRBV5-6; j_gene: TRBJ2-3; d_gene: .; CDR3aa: ASSSGNTDTQY
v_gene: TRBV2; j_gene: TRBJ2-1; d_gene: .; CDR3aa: ASSEALGESSYNEQF
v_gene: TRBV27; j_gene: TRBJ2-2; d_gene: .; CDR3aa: ASSSGTRMNTGELF